This T cell receptor (beta chain) is drawn from a study of blood T cell repertoires in COVID-19. The wider study: Sources were T cells, B-cell-depleted T cells, or PBMCs; the material itself was cDNA or gDNA.

V gave up 5 bases and J gave up 1 base; unmatched junction bases: 2. Germline V gene lookup returns CDR1 SGHTA and CDR2 FQGNSA. The CDR3 consists of 15 residues. Sequencing was performed with immunoSEQ multiplex PCR; in TCRdb, only in-frame clones are kept and a portion is missing. The table has roughly 120,000 clones, over 75% seen once; the top ten hold more than 7%. The sequence was obtained from an older woman who had recovered from COVID-19. V is TRBV7-2 and J is TRBJ2-2; TRBD2 matches at 9 bases. Sequenced input: peripheral blood. CDR3 residues: CASSPTSGNTGELFF. The CDR3 bases are TGTGCCAGCAGCCCGACTAGCGGGAACACCGGGGAGCTGTTTTTT. Together with reference TRBV7-2 and TRBJ2-2, the CDR3 gives the full variable domain: GAGVSQSPSNKVTEKGKDVELRCDPISGHTALYWYRQSLGQGLEFLIYFQGNSAPDKSGLPSDRFSAERTGGSVSTLTIQRTQQEDSAVYLCASSPTSGNTGELFFGEGSRLTVL.